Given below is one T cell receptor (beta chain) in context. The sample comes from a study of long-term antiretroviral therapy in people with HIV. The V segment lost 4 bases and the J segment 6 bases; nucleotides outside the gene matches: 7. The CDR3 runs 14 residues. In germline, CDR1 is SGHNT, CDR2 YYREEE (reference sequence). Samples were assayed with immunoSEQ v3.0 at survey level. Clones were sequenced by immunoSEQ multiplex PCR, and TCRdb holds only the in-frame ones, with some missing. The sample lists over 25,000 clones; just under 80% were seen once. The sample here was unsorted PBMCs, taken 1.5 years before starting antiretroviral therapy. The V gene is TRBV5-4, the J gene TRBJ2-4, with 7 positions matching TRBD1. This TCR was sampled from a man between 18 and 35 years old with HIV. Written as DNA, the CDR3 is TGTGCCAGCAGCCAGAAGGGGGCGGGAAACATTCAGTACTTC. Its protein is CASSQKGAGNIQYF.